Below, 31 T cell receptor beta chains from the same sample are listed, as sequenced in a study of cytomegalovirus exposure and HLA in healthy donors. PCR involved 60 Vbeta and 13 Jbeta primers. Assay: immunoSEQ multiplex PCR; the TCRdb copy retains only in-frame clones and omits some. This sample has fewer than 250,000 clones, with about 74% found just once. The sequencing input was PBMCs. These TCRs come from a woman between 25 and 40 years old in good health and CMV-seronegative.

This sequence joins TRBV7-6 and TRBJ2-1, with 7 bases lining up with TRBD1. CDR1 and CDR2 from the germline V gene are SGHVS and FNYEAQ. This CDR3 spans 14 amino acids. The V segment lost 4 bases and the J segment 13 bases; nucleotides outside the gene matches: 13. The CDR3 protein is CASSSSQGETIQFF. CDR3 in DNA: TGTGCCAGCAGCTCATCTCAGGGGGAGACGATCCAGTTCTTC.

The V and J genes are TRBV6-5 and TRBJ2-1; 12 bases line up with TRBD2. Germline CDR1 and CDR2: MNHEY and SVGAGI. The CDR3 is 14 amino acids. Unmatched junction bases numbered 5, after V lost 8 bases and J lost 6 bases. The CDR3 nucleotides read TGTGCCAGCTCCCGACTAGCGGGAGTCAATGAGCAGTTCTTC. Protein: CASSRLAGVNEQFF.

Only a few counts were recorded for this clone. This could be a read error, since a much larger clone is one nucleotide away. Other DNA sequences of this sample code for an identical CDR3. DNA for the CDR3: TGCGCCAGCAGCCAAGACCCCTGGGGGCTGGAGGCCCAGCATTTT. This sequence encodes CASSQDPWGLEAQHF. The chain recombines TRBV4-1 with TRBJ1-5, with D perhaps matching TRBD1 (6 bases). This CDR3 has 15 amino acids. Trimming shortened V by 0 bases and J by 11 bases, and 17 bases separated the two germline ends. The V gene's germline CDR1 is MGHRA and CDR2 YSYEKL.

This sequence joins TRBV13 and TRBJ1-1; perhaps TRBD1 as D (6 bases). The ends were cut back, 0 bases at V and 6 bases at J, with 17 bases in the middle. The CDR3 consists of 16 residues. The germline V gene encodes CDR1 PRHDT and CDR2 FYEKMQ (reference sequence). For the CDR3, the DNA is TGTGCCAGCAGCTTAGGGGCAGGGGTTAAGGAGGCTGAAGCTTTCTTT. Its protein is CASSLGAGVKEAEAFF.

A few counts support this clone. V usage is TRBV20-1 and J usage is TRBJ2-7, with D perhaps TRBD1 (5 bases). V was cut by 6 bases and J by 7 bases, with 10 bases left in between. This CDR3 contains 10 residues. The germline gives CDR1 DFQATT, CDR2 SNEGSKA (reference sequence). CDR3 residues: CSAVRGEQYF. The CDR3 coding sequence is TGCAGTGCCGTAAGGGGAGAGCAGTACTTC.

This clone has just a few counts. The V and J genes are TRBV6-1 and TRBJ2-1, with D hard to call. CDR1 is MNHNS and CDR2 is SASEGT in the germline V gene. The CDR3 has 14 residues. V was pared by 7 bases and J by 0 bases, with 10 bases between. In DNA form, the CDR3 reads TGTGCCAGCATGGTTGCCAGCTCCTACAATGAGCAGTTCTTC. Its translation is CASMVASSYNEQFF.

The chain uses TRBV5-1 and TRBJ2-7; 8 nucleotides agree with TRBD1. This CDR3 comprises 16 residues. V shed 5 bases and J 3 bases; nucleotides not matched to a gene: 13. Germline V lookup: CDR1 SGHRS, CDR2 YFSETQ. This CDR3 reads CASSFLQGEFRYEQYF. The CDR3 DNA sequence: TGCGCCAGCAGTTTTTTACAGGGGGAATTTCGCTACGAGCAGTACTTC.

This chain uses TRBV19 with TRBJ1-2; D may be TRBD1 (5 bases). Trimming shortened V by 5 bases and J by 4 bases, and 11 bases separated the two germline ends. Germline V gene lookup returns CDR1 LNHDA and CDR2 SQIVND (reference sequence). The CDR3 sequence is 13 residues long. The CDR3: CASSQGHSYGYTF. Written as DNA, the CDR3 is TGTGCCAGTAGTCAAGGACACAGCTATGGCTACACCTTC.

This clone was counted a few times. V usage is TRBV7-2 and J usage is TRBJ1-2, with a tentative D call TRBD1 (6 bases). The germline V and J ends were trimmed by 0 bases and 3 bases, with 8 bases remaining between them. This CDR3 region has 14 residues. CDR1 and CDR2 (germline): SGHTA, FQGNSA. The CDR3 protein is CASSLAYRDYGYTF. In DNA form, the CDR3 reads TGTGCCAGCAGCTTAGCATACAGGGACTATGGCTACACCTTC.

V usage is TRBV2 and J usage is TRBJ2-5; D call uncertain. The J call is in doubt because the DNA end fits TRBJ2-7 better. The CDR3 totals 12 residues. The germline gives CDR1 SNHLY, CDR2 FYNNEI. The CDR3 protein is CASSDEVYEQYF. The CDR3 nucleotides read TGTGCCAGCAGTGATGAGGTATACGAGCAGTACTTC.

This sequence joins TRBV7-9 and TRBJ1-2; D gene unclear. Germline V gene lookup returns CDR1 SEHNR and CDR2 FQNEAQ (reference sequence). Trimming cost V 3 bases and J 2 bases, with 16 bases left between them. This CDR3 is 16 amino acids long. The CDR3 protein is CASSLDWEPGNYGYTF. CDR3 bases: TGTGCCAGCAGCTTGGACTGGGAGCCAGGAAACTATGGCTACACCTTC.

The chain carries TRBV25-1 and TRBJ2-1; D is perhaps TRBD2 (5 bases). Trimming shortened V by 3 bases and J by 2 bases, and 8 bases separated the two germline ends. The CDR3 spans 14 residues. The germline CDR1 and CDR2 sequences are MGHDK and SYGVNS. The CDR3 loop reads CASSDSGAYNEQFF. The CDR3, as DNA: TGTGCCAGCAGTGACAGCGGCGCCTACAATGAGCAGTTCTTC.

In this sample, this clone turned up a few times. V and J are TRBV5-1 and TRBJ2-1, with D perhaps matching TRBD1 (5 bases). V shed 0 bases and J shed 0 bases, with 7 bases lying between them. This CDR3 is 15 amino acids long. CDR1 and CDR2 from the germline V gene are SGHRS and YFSETQ. The CDR3 nucleotides read TGCGCCAGCAGCTTGGGACAGAGCTCCTACAATGAGCAGTTCTTC. This codes for CASSLGQSSYNEQFF.

The chain has TRBV9 and TRBJ2-5; 8 bases line up with TRBD2. The V segment lost 0 bases and the J segment 5 bases; nucleotides outside the gene matches: 6. CDR1 is SGDLS, CDR2 YYNGEE, per germline. CDR3 length equals 15 residues. The DNA for the CDR3 is TGTGCCAGCAGCGTAGGCGGGGGGCTGGGGGAGACCCAGTACTTC. Translation gives CASSVGGGLGETQYF.

V is TRBV25-1 and J is TRBJ2-1; 7 nucleotides agree with TRBD2. This CDR3 is 14 amino acids long. Germline assignment: CDR1 MGHDK and CDR2 SYGVNS. The ends lost 4 bases at V and 3 bases at J; junction bases unmatched: 3. The CDR3 sequence is CASSGLADYNEQFF. Here the CDR3 DNA reads TGTGCCAGCAGTGGTCTAGCGGACTACAATGAGCAGTTCTTC.

This clone was observed a few times. The chain joins TRBV5-6 to TRBJ1-2, with TRBD1 identical over 11 bases. The ends lost 2 bases at V and 5 bases at J; junction bases unmatched: 5. The germline V gene encodes CDR1 SGHDT and CDR2 YYEEEE. The CDR3 is 15 residues long. The CDR3 sequence is CASSLKWDRGYGYTF. CDR3 in DNA: TGTGCCAGCAGCTTAAAGTGGGACAGGGGGTATGGCTACACCTTC.

This clone was counted between two and nine times. Other DNA sequences from this sample encode an identical CDR3 as well. The V gene is TRBV6-1, the J gene TRBJ1-1; TRBD1 is a possible D gene (5 bases). The germline V and J ends were trimmed by 0 bases and 5 bases, with 7 bases remaining between them. CDR3 length: 13 residues. Germline lookup yields CDR1 MNHNS and CDR2 SASEGT. CDR3 DNA sequence: TGTGCCAGCAGTGAAGCACGGGGGACTGAAGCTTTCTTT. The encoded protein is CASSEARGTEAFF.

The chain has TRBV7-2 and TRBJ2-6, with 10 bases lining up with TRBD2. The germline CDR1 and CDR2 sequences are SGHTA and FQGNSA. This CDR3 is 18 amino acids long. V lost 4 bases and J lost 0; bases outside the gene matches: 6. This chain's CDR3 is CASSSLAGVLSGANVLTF. As DNA, the CDR3 is TGTGCCAGCAGCTCGCTAGCGGGGGTCCTCTCTGGGGCCAACGTCCTGACTTTC. Complete variable domain (other parts from reference TRBV7-2 and TRBJ2-6): GAGVSQSPSNKVTEKGKDVELRCDPISGHTALYWYRQSLGQGLEFLIYFQGNSAPDKSGLPSDRFSAERTGGSVSTLTIQRTQQEDSAVYLCASSSLAGVLSGANVLTFGAGSRLTVL.

Worth noting for this clone: The junction does not match germline at one end; this may be a read error. The chain is built from TRBV7-9 and TRBJ2-3; 7 bases agree with TRBD2. CDR1 is SEHNR and CDR2 is FQNEAQ in the germline V gene (reference sequence). The CDR3 runs 16 residues. DNA of the CDR3: TGTTCCAGCAGCTTAGGAGTTGGCGCGGGAGAAGATACGCAGTATTTT. This encodes CSSSLGVGAGEDTQYF.

The CDR3, as DNA: TGTGCCAGCAGCGAGACCAGGGGAGTTGACTATGGCTACACCTTC. It translates to CASSETRGVDYGYTF. The chain has TRBV7-9 and TRBJ1-2; D may be TRBD1 (6 bases). This CDR3 is built from 15 residues. The germline gives CDR1 SEHNR, CDR2 FQNEAQ (reference sequence). Trimming left V 5 bases short and J 3 bases short, with 16 bases between.

The V gene is TRBV7-6, the J gene TRBJ2-6; D is possibly TRBD1 (6 bases). The germline CDR1 and CDR2 sequences are SGHVS and FNYEAQ. The CDR3 sequence is 18 residues long. Deletions cut 4 bases from V and 2 bases from J, with 18 bases between. Here the CDR3 DNA reads TGTGCCAGCAGCTCACAGGGTGGCGTAAAGGCTGGGGCCAACGTCCTGACTTTC. This encodes CASSSQGGVKAGANVLTF. Together with reference TRBV7-6 and TRBJ2-6, the CDR3 gives the full variable domain: GAGVSQSPRYKVTKRGQDVALRCDPISGHVSLYWYRQALGQGPEFLTYFNYEAQQDKSGLPNDRFSAERPEGSISTLTIQRTEQRDSAMYRCASSSQGGVKAGANVLTFGAGSRLTVL.

This clone was observed a few times. This chain links TRBV5-1 with TRBJ2-2; TRBD1 is a possible D gene (6 bases). V was trimmed by 5 bases and J by 1 base, leaving 6 bases between them. Germline-derived CDR1 and CDR2 are SGHRS and YFSETQ. The CDR3 is 13 amino acids. The chain's CDR3 is CASRTGNTGELFF. The DNA of the CDR3 is TGCGCCAGCAGGACAGGGAACACCGGGGAGCTGTTTTTT.

The chain recombines TRBV5-6 with TRBJ2-2, with D perhaps TRBD1 (5 bases). CDR1 is SGHDT, CDR2 YYEEEE, per germline. The V and J ends lost 6 bases and 0 bases respectively, with 21 bases between them. This CDR3 comprises 18 residues. The CDR3 region is CASIHYITRQSNTGELFF. CDR3 DNA: TGTGCCAGCATCCATTATATTACACGACAGTCGAACACCGGGGAGCTGTTTTTT.

A note on this clone: Its ends do not fully match the called genes, so a read error is possible. The chain is built from TRBV5-5 and TRBJ1-1, with unresolved D. CDR1 is SGHKS and CDR2 is YYEKEE in the germline V gene (reference sequence). This CDR3 has 15 residues. The chain's CDR3 is CASSPFVALKTEAFF. DNA for the CDR3: TGTGCCAGCAGCCCTTTCGTAGCCTTGAAGACTGAAGCTTTCTTT.

This clone was detected a few times. This chain joins TRBV7-6 and TRBJ2-3; 9 nucleotides line up with TRBD2. The trim removed 5 bases at V and 2 bases at J, leaving 8 bases unmatched. CDR3 length: 16 amino acids. The germline V gene encodes CDR1 SGHVS and CDR2 FNYEAQ. Written as DNA, the CDR3 is TGTGCCAGCAGCGCAGTCGGCGGGAGGGCCACAGATACGCAGTATTTT. Its translation: CASSAVGGRATDTQYF.

This clone was picked up one time. J is TRBJ2-2 and V is TRBV5-4, with D maybe TRBD2 (6 bases). Germline values: CDR1 SGHNT, CDR2 YYREEE (reference sequence). Trimming pared 0 bases from V and 7 bases from J, leaving 7 bases between. CDR3 length: 13 residues. CDR3 protein: CASSLGGVGELFF. In nucleotides, the CDR3 is TGTGCCAGCAGCTTGGGGGGGGTCGGGGAGCTGTTTTTT.

The chain couples TRBV7-2 to TRBJ1-5; tentative D call: TRBD1 (6 bases). Germline V gene sequence: CDR1 SGHTA, CDR2 FQGNSA. V was pared by 2 bases and J by 8 bases, with 16 bases between. The CDR3 has 15 residues. The CDR3 loop is CASSLNSQGHEPQHF. The CDR3 DNA reads as TGTGCCAGCAGCTTAAACTCTCAGGGGCACGAGCCCCAGCATTTT.

The V and J genes are TRBV4-1 and TRBJ1-2; D might be TRBD1 (6 bases). V lost 0 bases and J 4 bases, leaving 12 bases between the germline ends. This CDR3 spans 15 amino acids. Germline lookup yields CDR1 MGHRA and CDR2 YSYEKL. In nucleotides, the CDR3 is TGCGCCAGCAGCCAAGATCAGGGGTCGGGCTATGGCTACACCTTC. Translated: CASSQDQGSGYGYTF.

The chain employs TRBV13 and TRBJ2-7; D remains ambiguous. V gave up 3 bases and J gave up 3 bases, with 9 bases separating them. This CDR3 comprises 13 residues. The germline V gene encodes CDR1 PRHDT and CDR2 FYEKMQ (reference sequence). This CDR3 is CASSFNRDYEQYF. The CDR3 DNA reads as TGTGCCAGCAGCTTTAATAGAGACTACGAGCAGTACTTC.

This clone was found a few times. V gene TRBV30 combines with J gene TRBJ2-3, with 9 bases lining up with TRBD1. Trimming at V came to 1 base and at J to 7 bases, leaving 6 bases not matched to a gene. This CDR3 spans 14 amino acids. Germline CDR1 and CDR2: GTSNPN and SVGIG (reference sequence). In DNA, the CDR3 is TGTGCCTGGAGTGCCGATTACAGGGGGCATACGCAGTATTTT. Protein product: CAWSADYRGHTQYF.

The rearrangement joins TRBV23-1 to TRBJ2-7; no clear D gene. TRBV23-1 belongs to the ORF category, with a function that is uncertain. V was trimmed by 1 base and J by 5 bases, leaving 6 bases between them. The CDR3 loop spans 12 amino acids. DNA of the CDR3: TGCGCCAGCAGTCAATTAGAGAACGAGCAGTACTTC. It yields the protein CASSQLENEQYF.